This T cell receptor (beta chain) comes out of a study of cytomegalovirus exposure and HLA in healthy donors. Study information: Earlier, 150 million to 200 million T cells were analyzed, and more than 100 million unique TCR beta sequences were found among them. Study observations and caveats: Among donors in an Asian-associated ancestry cluster, a later analysis reportedly found fewer N-insertions than the approximately 670-donor mean.

About this clone itself: Its antigen is currently unknown.

The V end lost 1 base, the J end lost 3 bases, and 15 bases lay between the germline ends. Germline CDR1 and CDR2: SNHLY and FYNNEI. The CDR3 runs to 16 residues. The PCR employed 60 Vbeta primers together with 13 Jbeta primers. The data were produced by immunoSEQ multiplex PCR, yet TCRdb's version contains in-frame clones alone and is incomplete. The table shows fewer than 120,000 clones, with over 60% occurring only once. The rearrangement links TRBV2 to TRBJ1-2, with TRBD1 as a possible D gene (6 bases). This clonotype was sampled from a man younger than 45 in good health and CMV-seropositive. Sample: PBMCs. DNA for the CDR3: TGTGCCAGCAGTGAAGAAGGGGGGGCGCGGGACTATGGCTACACCTTC. Amino acids: CASSEEGGARDYGYTF.